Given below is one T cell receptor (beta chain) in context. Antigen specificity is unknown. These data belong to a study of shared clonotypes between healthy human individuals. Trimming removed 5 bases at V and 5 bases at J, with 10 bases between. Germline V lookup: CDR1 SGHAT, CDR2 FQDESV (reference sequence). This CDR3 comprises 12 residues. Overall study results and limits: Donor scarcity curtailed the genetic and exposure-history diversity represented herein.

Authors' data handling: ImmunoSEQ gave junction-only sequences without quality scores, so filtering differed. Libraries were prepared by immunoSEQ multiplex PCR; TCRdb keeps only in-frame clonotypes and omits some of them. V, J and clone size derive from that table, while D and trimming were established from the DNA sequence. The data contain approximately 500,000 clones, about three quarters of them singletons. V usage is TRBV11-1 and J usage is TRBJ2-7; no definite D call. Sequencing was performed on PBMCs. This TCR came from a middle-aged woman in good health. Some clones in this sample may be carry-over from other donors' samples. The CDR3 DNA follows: TGTGCCAGCAGCCTAACAAGGAACGAGCAGTACTTC. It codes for CASSLTRNEQYF.